Here is one TCR beta chain with its context. The data derive from a study of blood T cell repertoires in COVID-19. Whole-study context: T cells, B-cell-depleted T cells, or PBMCs supplied cDNA or gDNA.

Allocation to cohorts depended on clinical history reported by the participants. Two consecutive negative NP/OP PCR tests, clearance, or resolved symptoms defined Cohort 3 recovery. As processed by the authors: Counts of nucleated cells, estimated from reference gene primer amplification, were obtained. Produced via immunoSEQ multiplex PCR; TCRdb's table is partial and in-frame only. For V, J and clone size, that table is used; D and trimming come from the DNA. The table includes 200,000 to 300,000 clones, 86% detected once. The V and J ends lost 4 bases and 2 bases respectively, with 10 bases between them. The CDR3 is 13 amino acids. Germline CDR1 is SQVTM and CDR2 is ANQGSEA.

The chain employs TRBV29-1 and TRBJ2-3; a weak D match, TRBD2 (5 bases). Input material: PBMCs or T cells enriched from blood (not recorded which). The TCR was taken from a woman aged 18-29 years who had recovered from COVID-19. The CDR3 reads CSVAKADTDTQYF. CDR3 bases: TGCAGCGTTGCCAAAGCGGACACAGATACGCAGTATTTT.